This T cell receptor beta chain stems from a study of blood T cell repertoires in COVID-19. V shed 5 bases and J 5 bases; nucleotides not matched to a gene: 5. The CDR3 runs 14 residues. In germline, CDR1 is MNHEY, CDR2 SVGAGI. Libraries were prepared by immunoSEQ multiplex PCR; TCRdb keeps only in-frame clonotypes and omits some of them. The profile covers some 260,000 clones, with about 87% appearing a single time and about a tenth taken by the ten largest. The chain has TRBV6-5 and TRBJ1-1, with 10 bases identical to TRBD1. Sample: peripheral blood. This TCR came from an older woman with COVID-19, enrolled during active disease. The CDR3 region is CASSIDRGRTEAFF. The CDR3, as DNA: TGTGCCAGCAGTATCGACAGGGGGCGGACTGAAGCTTTCTTT.